The 15 T cell receptor beta chains below all came from one sample that was sequenced in a study of T-cell reconstitution after alpha-beta-depleted transplantation in children (TCRdb year 2016). Receptors were amplified or captured by PCR. Sequencing was carried out with an Illumina HiSeq 2500. Molecular barcoding was employed in the preparation of TCR libraries, with unique molecular identifiers being used to normalize TCRbeta repertoire quantification. Using fastp at Q25 and MiXCR, TCRdb reprocessed the public reads and kept productive beta chains. Records with the same CDR3 protein are collapsed into one entry carrying the most frequent genes and DNA. The sample profile shows about 250,000 distinct CDR3 sequences; 24% of them were found once. The top ten constitute 4% to 5.5% of the sample. The treatment or condition label, as the study defines it: allogeneic hematopoietic cell transplantation with graft depleted of TCRalphabeta T cells and CD19 B cells.

The sequencing here drew on PBMCs, mostly from graft donor cells, taken 360 days after TCRalphabeta/CD19-depleted stem cell transplant. These receptors all stem from a female patient under 10 years old who had a stem cell transplant for congenital amegakaryocytic thrombocytopenia, so the T cells may come from the graft donor.

This clonotype was counted many times. The chain has TRBV25-1 and TRBJ2-7; D is unresolved. CDR3 length: 11 amino acids. V lost 6 bases and J 3 bases, leaving 6 bases between the germline ends. From germline, CDR1 is MGHDK and CDR2 SYGVNS. The DNA of the CDR3 is TGTGCCAGCAGCCACAACTACGAGCAGTACTTC. Its protein product is CASSHNYEQYF.

This clonotype has only a few counts. The chain couples TRBV15 to TRBJ1-2; D is unresolved. The CDR3 spans 15 residues. CDR1 LNHNV and CDR2 YYDKDF come from the germline V gene (reference sequence). Deletions cut 1 base from V and 4 bases from J, with 13 bases between. CDR3 amino acids: CATSRGPQTRYGYTF. The CDR3 DNA is TGTGCCACCAGCAGAGGACCCCAGACACGCTATGGCTACACCTTC.

The chain couples TRBV10-3 to TRBJ2-1; no clear D gene. This CDR3 spans 12 amino acids. Deletions cut 0 bases from V and 7 bases from J, with 4 bases between. CDR1 is ENHRY, CDR2 SYGVKD, per germline. CDR3 bases: TGTGCCATCAGTGAGTCGAGAAATGAGCAGTTCTTC. Translation gives CAISESRNEQFF.

This clonotype was recorded many times. This chain uses TRBV4-1 with TRBJ2-3; D assignment may be TRBD1 or TRBD2 (5 bases each). This CDR3 is 17 amino acids long. The V gene's germline CDR1 is MGHRA and CDR2 YSYEKL. V lost 2 bases and J 11 bases, leaving 26 bases between the germline ends. The CDR3 DNA follows: TGCGCCAGCAGCCAACCCACCGCTGACTCTTCCCTGAGGGGGCAGTATTTT. Translating it yields CASSQPTADSSLRGQYF.

The rearrangement uses TRBV12-3 or TRBV12-4 and TRBJ2-3; possible D gene TRBD2, 6 bases. The CDR3 sequence is 15 residues long. The V and J ends lost 3 bases and 6 bases respectively, with 16 bases between them. The CDR3 is CASSFGTRGRDTQYF. The DNA for the CDR3 is TGTGCCAGCAGTTTCGGTACGCGGGGCCGGGATACGCAGTATTTT.

Only a few counts were recorded for this clonotype. CDR3 protein: CASRSHVQGFGQPQHF. CDR3 nucleotides: TGTGCCAGCAGATCCCACGTACAGGGGTTTGGACAGCCCCAGCATTTT. J is TRBJ1-5 and V is TRBV6-1; TRBD1 matches at 7 bases. The CDR3 is made up of 16 amino acids. The V and J ends lost 6 bases and 7 bases, in that order; junction bases with no gene match: 15. CDR1 MNHNS and CDR2 SASEGT come from the germline V gene.

This clonotype was seen a handful of times. The gene calls are TRBV2 and TRBJ2-7, with TRBD2 matching over 7 bases. Germline CDR1 SNHLY, CDR2 FYNNEI. The CDR3 extends over 14 amino acids. V shed 6 bases and J 6 bases; nucleotides not matched to a gene: 11. The CDR3 is CASRRERGGSEQYF. Here the CDR3 DNA reads TGTGCCAGCAGGAGGGAGCGGGGAGGATCCGAGCAGTACTTC. Full variable domain (outside the CDR3, taken from reference TRBV2 and TRBJ2-7): EPEVTQTPSHQVTQMGQEVILRCVPISNHLYFYWYRQILGQKVEFLVSFYNNEISEKSEIFDDQFSVERPDGSNFTLKIRSTKLEDSAMYFCASRRERGGSEQYFGPGTRLTVT.

This clonotype was counted between two and nine times. The chain is built from TRBV27 and TRBJ1-1; D gene ambiguous. The germline V gene encodes CDR1 MNHEY and CDR2 SMNVEV (reference sequence). This CDR3 contains 14 residues. The ends were cut back, 4 bases at V and 4 bases at J, with 13 bases in the middle. CDR3 sequence: CASSSPPKGTEAFF. The CDR3 DNA reads as TGTGCCAGCAGTTCCCCTCCTAAAGGCACTGAAGCTTTCTTT.

This sequence joins TRBV7-9 and TRBJ2-3; D is ambiguous. Trimming left V 4 bases short and J 6 bases short, with 11 bases between. The CDR3 has 13 residues. Germline V lookup: CDR1 SEHNR, CDR2 FQNEAQ (reference sequence). CDR3 in DNA: TGTGCCAGCAGCTCAACCGGCCCGGATACGCAGTATTTT. It encodes CASSSTGPDTQYF.

This clonotype was found a few times. The V call is TRBV29-1, the J call TRBJ2-5, with a weak D call TRBD2 (5 bases). Looked up from germline, CDR1 is SQVTM and CDR2 is ANQGSEA. V was clipped by 5 bases and J by 5 bases, with 12 bases between them. There are 12 residues in the CDR3. The CDR3 protein is CSVFPGGETQYF. CDR3 bases: TGCAGCGTTTTTCCGGGCGGGGAGACCCAGTACTTC.

This chain uses TRBV20-1 with TRBJ2-1, with D perhaps matching TRBD2 (6 bases). This CDR3 contains 14 residues. Per the germline V gene, CDR1 is DFQATT and CDR2 is SNEGSKA (reference sequence). Trimming took 3 bases from V and 8 from J, leaving 17 bases between them. This chain's CDR3 is CSARGGAGRDEQFF. In nucleotides, the CDR3 is TGCAGTGCTAGGGGCGGGGCCGGTAGAGATGAGCAGTTCTTC.

The V gene is TRBV20-1, the J gene TRBJ2-7, with D perhaps matching TRBD1 or TRBD2 (6 bases each). Trimming removed 4 bases at V and 6 bases at J, with 22 bases between. The germline CDR1 and CDR2 sequences are DFQATT and SNEGSKA (reference sequence). The CDR3 has 15 residues. The DNA of the CDR3 is TGCAGTGCTACGCACCGGGGGCAACCATTGGGCGAGCAGTACTTC. It codes for CSATHRGQPLGEQYF.

This chain connects TRBV7-3 to TRBJ2-4; D is perhaps TRBD2 (6 bases). The CDR3 loop spans 14 amino acids. Trimming took 0 bases from V and 10 from J, leaving 13 bases between them. Germline V gene data show CDR1 as SGHTA and CDR2 as FQGTGA. CDR3 sequence: CASSLTGGPQIQYF. The CDR3 region has the DNA TGTGCCAGCAGCTTAACGGGGGGACCTCAAATTCAGTACTTC. The variable domain in full, with the rest retrieved from reference TRBV7-3 and TRBJ2-4, is GAGVSQTPSNKVTEKGKYVELRCDPISGHTALYWYRQSLGQGPEFLIYFQGTGAADDSGLPNDRFFAVRPEGSVSTLKIQRTERGDSAVYLCASSLTGGPQIQYFGAGTRLSVL.

This clonotype was detected once. The V gene is TRBV28, the J gene TRBJ2-7; D is tentatively TRBD1 or TRBD2 (6 bases each). The CDR3 length is 16 residues. Looked up from germline, CDR1 is MDHEN and CDR2 is SYDVKM. Trimming took off 5 bases at V and 3 bases at J, with 20 bases between the two ends. CDR3 in DNA: TGTGCCAGCAGTGTGTTCTCGGGGGACAAGATCTACGAGCAGTACTTC. Translated: CASSVFSGDKIYEQYF.

The V and J genes are TRBV7-6 and TRBJ2-4, with 16 bases fitting TRBD2. In germline, CDR1 is SGHVS, CDR2 FNYEAQ. This CDR3 region has 21 residues. V lost 3 bases to trimming and J lost 2 bases; unmatched junction nucleotides: 13. CDR3 nucleotides: TGTGCCAGCAGCTTCGATCCCCCGGGACTAGCGGGGGGGTGGACCAAAAACATTCAGTACTTC. This codes for CASSFDPPGLAGGWTKNIQYF.